This record covers a single TCR beta chain. Its antigen is unidentified. With V trimmed by 5 bases and J by 4 bases, 7 bases remained unmatched. Germline loops: CDR1 LGHNA, CDR2 YNFKEQ. This CDR3 is 14 amino acids long. This specimen belongs to a study of blood T cells in healthy people across ages. Study-wide context: The template switching approach captured approximately one barcoded beta molecule for every two T cells.

A second PCR, run for about 7 to 11 cycles, used a sample-barcoded 5' primer plus a J-beta primer mix. Per sample, CDR3-containing paired-end reads numbered at least 3 million. TCRdb re-derived calls from the 5' RACE reads in MiXCR, one entry per CDR3 protein. This sample carries roughly 500,000 distinct CDR3 sequences, approximately 25% of them seen once, and the ten largest clones take 18%. General study results and limits: When set beside aged donors, long-lived donors presented more naive CD4+ cells and higher diversity. Older age coincided with a roughly linear decline in TCR beta diversity per million T cells.

The sequencing sample was made of blood. This chain joins TRBV4-2 and TRBJ2-7; the match to TRBD1 covers 8 bases. This receptor was taken from a woman between 65 and 79 years old in good health. The CDR3 here is CASSNRDRSYEQYF. The CDR3 bases are TGTGCCAGCAGCAACCGGGACAGGTCGTACGAGCAGTACTTC.